This TCR beta chain originates from a study of blood T cell repertoires in COVID-19. Study information: Sources were T cells, B-cell-depleted T cells, or PBMCs; the material itself was cDNA or gDNA.

Per the study methods: For nucleated cells, counts were estimated from reference gene primer amplification. TCRdb keeps only in-frame clones here, not all; method: immunoSEQ multiplex PCR. V and J calls and clone size are as listed in that table; D and trimming were resolved from the DNA. The sample has roughly 71,000 clones, less than 90% seen once; the top ten hold more than 7%. V shed 7 bases and J 5 bases; nucleotides not matched to a gene: 3. This CDR3 has 11 amino acids. Germline assignment: CDR1 SQVTM and CDR2 ANQGSEA. The V call is TRBV29-1, the J call TRBJ2-3, with 7 positions matching TRBD2. The specimen sequenced was peripheral blood. The source is a man in his fifties with active COVID-19. The CDR3 is CSGTSEDTQYF. DNA of the CDR3: TGCAGCGGGACTAGTGAAGATACGCAGTATTTT.